The clone carrying this TCR beta chain was picked up many times. The antigen is unknown. The data derive from a study of identical twins. Study-level points and caveats: Fewer insertions were carried by abundant cord blood beta clonotypes, but none was seen in memory repertoires.

TCRdb passed the 5' RACE reads through MiXCR, listing each CDR3 protein once. Of 280,000 or so distinct CDR3 sequences listed, approximately 8.5% are singletons. Looked up from germline, CDR1 is DFQATT and CDR2 is SNEGSKA (reference sequence). CDR3 size: 16 residues. J was trimmed by 5 bases and V by 5 bases; bases with no gene match: 8. Another study also made use of these data, one on yellow fever vaccine responses in identical twins.

The chain links TRBV20-1 to TRBJ2-1; 14 nucleotides line up with TRBD2. The origin of this receptor is a woman aged 18-35 years in good health. Sequenced sample: memory (CD45RO+) T cells sorted from blood. In DNA form, the CDR3 reads TGCAGTGCTGGAAGACTAGCGGGAGGGGGGGACAATGAGCAGTTCTTC. It specifies CSAGRLAGGGDNEQFF.